This T cell receptor (beta chain) was captured in a study of identical twins. Whole-study results and caveats: Conclusions relied on cross-sectional statistical analysis, not following the same donors.

TCRdb passed the 5' RACE reads through MiXCR, listing each CDR3 protein once. The sample has about 530,000 distinct CDR3 sequences; around 15% are singletons. The CDR3 has 15 residues. V dropped 0 bases and J dropped 9 bases, with 17 bases sitting between them. Germline-derived CDR1 and CDR2 are MNHNS and SASEGT. Turning to this clonotype: Its antigen is currently unknown.

This sample was also put to use in a study of yellow fever vaccine responses in identical twins.

The sequence came from a young woman in good health. Input material: CD4+ T cells sorted from blood. This chain joins TRBV6-1 and TRBJ1-1; D perhaps matches TRBD1 (5 bases). The CDR3 DNA follows: TGTGCCAGCAGTGAAGCGCGGCAAGTGGGGACGCAAGCTTTCTTT. Protein sequence: CASSEARQVGTQAFF.